The 31 T cell receptor beta chains below all came from one sample that was sequenced in a study of multiple sclerosis patients with progressive multifocal leukoencephalopathy. Clones were read by immunoSEQ multiplex PCR, and TCRdb kept only the in-frame ones, dropping some. The profile covers more than 30,000 clones, with roughly 86% appearing a single time and approximately 6% taken by the ten largest. This sample's time point: time of PML onset. The sequences come from PBMCs, collected from a patient treated with natalizumab. The receptors were gathered from a woman in her forties with progressive multifocal leukoencephalopathy.

This clone was counted a few times. V gene TRBV19 combines with J gene TRBJ2-1; TRBD2 is a possible D gene (5 bases). The V end lost 7 bases, the J end lost 6 bases, and 13 bases lay between the germline ends. The germline V gene has CDR1 LNHDA and CDR2 SQIVND (reference sequence). CDR3 length equals 13 residues. The chain's CDR3 is CASILRESNEQFF. Written as DNA, the CDR3 is TGTGCCAGTATCCTTAGGGAGAGCAATGAGCAGTTCTTC.

This chain connects TRBV29-1 to TRBJ1-2; possible D gene TRBD1, 5 bases. V was cut by 6 bases and J by 8 bases, with 13 bases left in between. There are 11 residues in the CDR3. CDR1 is SQVTM, CDR2 ANQGSEA, per germline. The CDR3 nucleotides are TGCAGCGTGAGGGACTTATGGGGCTACACCTTC. It is translated as CSVRDLWGYTF.

The chain links TRBV2 to TRBJ1-2; D is uncertain. Trimming stripped 6 bases from V and 2 bases from J, with 10 bases between. Per the germline V gene, CDR1 is SNHLY and CDR2 is FYNNEI. This CDR3 is built from 13 residues. The CDR3 loop reads CASSLTENYGYTF. CDR3 sequence (DNA): TGTGCCAGCAGCCTTACAGAAAACTATGGCTACACCTTC. Variable domain in full (rest from reference TRBV2 and TRBJ1-2): EPEVTQTPSHQVTQMGQEVILRCVPISNHLYFYWYRQILGQKVEFLVSFYNNEISEKSEIFDDQFSVERPDGSNFTLKIRSTKLEDSAMYFCASSLTENYGYTFGSGTRLTVV.

J is TRBJ1-1 and V is TRBV19, with D tentatively TRBD1 (5 bases). The germline gives CDR1 LNHDA, CDR2 SQIVND (reference sequence). The CDR3 totals 15 residues. Trimming left V 6 bases short and J 1 base short, with 15 bases between. CDR3 in amino acids: CASRSPVGPNTEAFF. CDR3 DNA sequence: TGTGCCAGTAGATCCCCTGTGGGGCCGAACACTGAAGCTTTCTTT.

This clone was recorded once. The J gene is TRBJ2-5, the V gene TRBV5-4; 10 positions agree with TRBD2. The V gene's germline CDR1 is SGHNT and CDR2 YYREEE (reference sequence). The CDR3 runs 15 residues. Trimming at V came to 2 bases and at J to 2 bases, leaving 3 bases not matched to a gene. The CDR3 DNA follows: TGTGCCAGCAGCTTTAATAGCGGGGGGCAAGAGACCCAGTACTTC. It codes for CASSFNSGGQETQYF.

The chain joins TRBV7-8 to TRBJ1-2; D ambiguous. V lost 1 base and J lost 2, with 11 bases in between. Germline lookup yields CDR1 SGHVS and CDR2 FQNEAQ. The CDR3 length is 15 residues. CDR3 loop: CASSLGVGSNYGYTF. In nucleotides, the CDR3 is TGTGCCAGCAGCTTAGGGGTAGGGAGCAACTATGGCTACACCTTC. Based on the CDR3 plus reference TRBV7-8 and TRBJ1-2, the full variable domain is GAGVSQSPRYKVAKRGQDVALRCDPISGHVSLFWYQQALGQGPEFLTYFQNEAQLDKSGLPSDRFFAERPEGSVSTLKIQRTQQEDSAVYLCASSLGVGSNYGYTFGSGTRLTVV.

This sequence joins TRBV5-5 and TRBJ1-3, with D possibly TRBD1 on 5 matching bases. This CDR3 comprises 16 residues. CDR1 SGHKS and CDR2 YYEKEE come from the germline V gene (reference sequence). Deletions cut 0 bases from V and 0 bases from J, with 10 bases between. CDR3 region: CASSLEQVLSGNTIYF. DNA of the CDR3: TGTGCCAGCAGCTTGGAACAGGTCCTCTCTGGAAACACCATATATTTT.

This clone appeared a few times. The J gene is TRBJ2-1, the V gene TRBV27, with 8 bases that match TRBD2. This CDR3 is built from 15 residues. Per the germline V gene, CDR1 is MNHEY and CDR2 is SMNVEV (reference sequence). V lost 7 bases, J lost 5 bases, and 10 bases stayed unmatched. The CDR3 region is CASKSLAGGNNEQFF. As DNA, the CDR3 is TGTGCCAGCAAGAGCCTGGCGGGAGGTAACAATGAGCAGTTCTTC.

In this sample, this clone turned up a few times. The genes are TRBV7-9 and TRBJ1-2; D is possibly TRBD1 (6 bases). V was pared by 3 bases and J by 1 base, with 9 bases between. Germline-derived CDR1 and CDR2 are SEHNR and FQNEAQ (reference sequence). This CDR3 has 14 amino acids. CDR3 loop: CASSLGGHNYGYTF. The DNA for the CDR3 is TGTGCCAGCAGCTTGGGGGGGCATAACTATGGCTACACCTTC.

This chain joins TRBV7-9 and TRBJ2-5, with D possibly matching TRBD1 (5 bases). V was shortened by 9 bases and J by 4 bases, with 15 bases between the two germline ends. CDR3 length: 13 residues. Germline V CDR1 and CDR2: SEHNR, FQNEAQ (reference sequence). For the CDR3, the DNA is TGTGCCAGTTCCCAGGGCTGGCGAGAGACCCAGTACTTC. Translating gives CASSQGWRETQYF. Full variable domain (rest looked up from reference TRBV7-9 and TRBJ2-5): DTGVSQNPRHKITKRGQNVTFRCDPISEHNRLYWYRQTLGQGPEFLTYFQNEAQLEKSRLLSDRFSAERPKGSFSTLEIQRTEQGDSAMYLCASSQGWRETQYFGPGTRLLVL.

The rearrangement links TRBV5-1 to TRBJ1-2; D is perhaps TRBD1 (5 bases). From germline, CDR1 is SGHRS and CDR2 YFSETQ. Trimming stripped 1 base from V and 0 bases from J, with 16 bases between. This CDR3 region has 17 residues. CDR3 coding DNA: TGCGCCAGCAGCTTGAGGTTTGGGGGGGAAGCTAACTATGGCTACACCTTC. It encodes CASSLRFGGEANYGYTF.

This clone occurred once. The chain uses TRBV4-2 and TRBJ2-3, with D perhaps given as TRBD1 or TRBD2 (5 bases each). Germline V gene lookup returns CDR1 LGHNA and CDR2 YNFKEQ. The CDR3 has 18 residues. Trimming cost V 0 bases and J 0 bases, with 16 bases left between them. CDR3 DNA: TGTGCCAGCAGCCAAGATACACCGGGGCTCCTTAGCACAGATACGCAGTATTTT. Translated: CASSQDTPGLLSTDTQYF.

The rearrangement uses TRBV5-1 and TRBJ2-3; TRBD1 agrees at 8 bases. The V gene end was trimmed by 1 base and the J gene end by 3 bases; junction bases not matched to a gene: 7. The CDR3 contains 16 residues. Germline V lookup: CDR1 SGHRS, CDR2 YFSETQ. The CDR3, as DNA: TGCGCCAGCAGCTTGCCAGGGGGCGAAGTAACAGATACGCAGTATTTT. Translation gives CASSLPGGEVTDTQYF.

V and J are TRBV6-5 and TRBJ2-6; possible D gene TRBD1, 5 bases. V lost 6 bases, J lost 3 bases, and 12 bases lay in between. Germline V CDR1 and CDR2: MNHEY, SVGAGI. There are 15 residues in the CDR3. The CDR3 nucleotides are TGTGCCAGCAGCCGAGCAAGGGGTGGGGCCAACGTCCTGACTTTC. It codes for CASSRARGGANVLTF.

J is TRBJ1-4 and V is TRBV7-2; 8 positions agree with TRBD1. The V gene end was trimmed by 5 bases and the J gene end by 2 bases; junction bases not matched to a gene: 10. The CDR3 runs 17 residues. Germline V gene data show CDR1 as SGHTA and CDR2 as FQGNSA. CDR3 sequence reads: CASSRQGLGATNEKLFF. CDR3 DNA: TGTGCCAGCAGCCGACAGGGGCTAGGGGCGACTAATGAAAAACTGTTTTTT.

J is TRBJ2-7 and V is TRBV28, with D uncertain. Germline CDR1 MDHEN, CDR2 SYDVKM. The V end was cut by 5 bases, the J end by 3 bases, with 8 bases between. The CDR3 is 12 amino acids. In DNA form, the CDR3 reads TGTGCCAGCAGTCTCCCGCTCTACGAGCAGTACTTC. It encodes CASSLPLYEQYF.

The V gene is TRBV4-1, the J gene TRBJ1-5, with no clear D. CDR3 length: 14 residues. Germline CDR1 MGHRA, CDR2 YSYEKL. V was pared by 0 bases and J by 4 bases, with 7 bases between. In nucleotides, the CDR3 is TGCGCCAGCAGCCAAGATGGAGGGAATCAGCCCCAGCATTTT. It encodes CASSQDGGNQPQHF.

V and J are TRBV27 and TRBJ1-6; D gene uncertain. The CDR3 has 13 residues. Germline loops: CDR1 MNHEY, CDR2 SMNVEV (reference sequence). The V gene lost 3 bases and the J gene lost 9 bases, with 9 bases spanning the gap. The CDR3 loop is CASSFGEGSPLHF. The DNA of the CDR3 is TGTGCCAGCAGTTTCGGGGAGGGTTCACCCCTCCACTTT.

The chain has TRBV11-1 and TRBJ2-3, with D hard to call. The V and J ends lost 1 base and 2 bases respectively, with 10 bases between them. Germline loops: CDR1 SGHAT, CDR2 FQDESV (reference sequence). The CDR3 has 15 residues. The DNA for the CDR3 is TGTGCCAGCAGCTTAGGTTCCCAATTCACAGATACGCAGTATTTT. It specifies CASSLGSQFTDTQYF. Drawing the rest from reference TRBV11-1 and TRBJ2-3, the complete variable domain is EAEVAQSPRYKITEKSQAVAFWCDPISGHATLYWYRQILGQGPELLVQFQDESVVDDSQLPKDRFSAERLKGVDSTLKIQPAELGDSAMYLCASSLGSQFTDTQYFGPGTRLTVL.

The genes are TRBV6-5 and TRBJ1-1, with a weak D call TRBD1 (5 bases). The ends were cut back, 2 bases at V and 1 base at J, with 8 bases in the middle. From germline, CDR1 is MNHEY and CDR2 SVGAGI. The CDR3 spans 14 residues. CDR3 DNA sequence: TGTGCCAGCAGTTACGGGACTAAGAACACTGAAGCTTTCTTT. Residues: CASSYGTKNTEAFF.

This clone was counted once. This rearrangement joins TRBV15 to TRBJ2-5, with D uncertain. The CDR3 length is 12 residues. The germline gives CDR1 LNHNV, CDR2 YYDKDF (reference sequence). V was pared by 2 bases and J by 5 bases, with 6 bases between. CDR3 loop: CATSRPSETQYF. The CDR3 DNA reads as TGTGCCACCAGCAGACCGTCCGAGACCCAGTACTTC. Complete variable domain (other parts from reference TRBV15 and TRBJ2-5): DAMVIQNPRYQVTQFGKPVTLSCSQTLNHNVMYWYQQKSSQAPKLLFHYYDKDFNNEADTPDNFQSRRPNTSFCFLDIRSPGLGDTAMYLCATSRPSETQYFGPGTRLLVL.

This rearrangement joins TRBV11-2 to TRBJ2-1; 7 positions agree with TRBD2. Germline V gene lookup returns CDR1 SGHAT and CDR2 FQNNGV. This CDR3 has 15 residues. Trimming at V came to 5 bases and at J to 1 base, leaving 5 bases not matched to a gene. In nucleotides, the CDR3 is TGTGCCAGCAGCACCACGGGGGGTTCCTACAATGAGCAGTTCTTC. The encoded protein is CASSTTGGSYNEQFF.

The rearrangement uses TRBV7-2 and TRBJ1-1, with D maybe TRBD1 (5 bases). With 5 bases removed from V and 4 bases from J, the gap between germline ends came to 17 bases. The germline V gene encodes CDR1 SGHTA and CDR2 FQGNSA. The CDR3 loop spans 15 amino acids. CDR3 amino acids: CASSPGPPYGTEAFF. The CDR3, as DNA: TGTGCCAGCAGCCCGGGACCTCCTTATGGCACTGAAGCTTTCTTT.

The chain uses TRBV28 and TRBJ2-3; D remains unclear. The CDR3 totals 15 residues. The germline CDR1 and CDR2 sequences are MDHEN and SYDVKM. V was shortened by 2 bases and J by 1 base, with 10 bases between the two germline ends. The CDR3 here is CASSLPGSGTDTQYF. In nucleotides, the CDR3 is TGTGCCAGCAGTTTACCCGGGTCCGGCACAGATACGCAGTATTTT.

A single count supports this clone. The V call is TRBV2, the J call TRBJ2-7; 7 bases fit TRBD1. J was trimmed by 4 bases and V by 6 bases; bases with no gene match: 15. The CDR3 extends over 16 amino acids. Looked up from germline, CDR1 is SNHLY and CDR2 is FYNNEI. The CDR3 protein is CASSAKTGAPGYEQYF. CDR3 coding DNA: TGTGCCAGCAGCGCAAAAACAGGGGCCCCTGGGTACGAGCAGTACTTC.

This clone was counted only a few times. The rearrangement uses TRBV6-1 and TRBJ2-1; 9 bases align to TRBD1. Per germline, CDR1 MNHNS and CDR2 SASEGT. CDR3 length: 15 amino acids. Trimming at V came to 6 bases and at J to 2 bases, leaving 5 bases not matched to a gene. The CDR3 loop is CASRINRGPYNEQFF. In DNA, the CDR3 is TGTGCCAGCAGAATAAACAGGGGGCCCTACAATGAGCAGTTCTTC.

J is TRBJ2-7 and V is TRBV7-8; the match to TRBD1 covers 8 bases. The CDR3 is made up of 14 amino acids. The germline gives CDR1 SGHVS, CDR2 FQNEAQ. The ends lost 5 bases at V and 2 bases at J; junction bases unmatched: 5. The CDR3 loop is CASSGDRPAYEQYF. The CDR3 DNA is TGTGCCAGCAGCGGGGACAGGCCCGCCTACGAGCAGTACTTC.

The chain uses TRBV2 and TRBJ1-2; TRBD1 matches 7 bases. The CDR3 covers 12 residues. Germline assignment: CDR1 SNHLY and CDR2 FYNNEI. Losses at the gene ends were 7 bases for V and 6 bases for J; bases not matched to a gene: 5. The CDR3 protein is CASILDRDGYTF. DNA of the CDR3: TGTGCCAGCATTTTAGACAGGGATGGCTACACCTTC.

This clone was observed once. The chain is built from TRBV4-1 and TRBJ1-5, with no clear D. The CDR3 is 13 amino acids. V shed 0 bases and J shed 6 bases, with 6 bases lying between them. Germline V gene data show CDR1 as MGHRA and CDR2 as YSYEKL. The CDR3 reads CASSQDLVQPQHF. The CDR3 coding sequence is TGCGCCAGCAGCCAAGATCTCGTTCAGCCCCAGCATTTT.

The chain couples TRBV10-3 to TRBJ1-5; 8 bases agree with TRBD1. The germline gives CDR1 ENHRY, CDR2 SYGVKD. The trim removed 5 bases at V and 7 bases at J, leaving 7 bases unmatched. This CDR3 is built from 14 residues. The CDR3: CAISRDRGRQPQHF. Written as DNA, the CDR3 is TGTGCCATCAGTCGCGACAGGGGCAGGCAGCCCCAGCATTTT.

The chain combines TRBV6-5 with TRBJ1-4; D may be TRBD1 (6 bases). The CDR3 is 14 residues long. Trimming left V 2 bases short and J 4 bases short, with 8 bases between. Germline CDR1 MNHEY, CDR2 SVGAGI. The CDR3 sequence is CASSYGQFNEKLFF. CDR3 sequence (DNA): TGTGCCAGCAGTTACGGACAGTTTAATGAAAAACTGTTTTTT.